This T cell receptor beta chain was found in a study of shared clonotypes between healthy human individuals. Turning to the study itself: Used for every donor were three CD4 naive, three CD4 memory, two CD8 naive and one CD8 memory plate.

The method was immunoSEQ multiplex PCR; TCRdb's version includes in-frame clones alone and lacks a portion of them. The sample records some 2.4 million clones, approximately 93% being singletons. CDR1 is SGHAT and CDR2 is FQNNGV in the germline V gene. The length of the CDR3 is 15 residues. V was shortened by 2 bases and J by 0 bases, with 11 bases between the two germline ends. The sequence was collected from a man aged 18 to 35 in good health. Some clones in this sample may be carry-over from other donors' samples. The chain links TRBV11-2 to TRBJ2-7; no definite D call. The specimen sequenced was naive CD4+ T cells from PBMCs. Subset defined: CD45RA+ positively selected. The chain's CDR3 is CASSLWTAASYEQYF. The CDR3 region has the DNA TGTGCCAGCAGCTTATGGACGGCCGCCTCCTACGAGCAGTACTTC.